This T cell receptor beta chain was identified in a study of regulatory T cells in long-lasting Graves disease. Study as a whole: Antithyroid drugs had been taken under 3 months by newly diagnosed Graves' patients. Findings of the study overall: The study found persistent patients shared more public clonotypes (approximately 2,700) than new patients (approximately 970).

This sample's time point: newly diagnosed GD, antithyroid drugs for less than 3 months. The TCR library used RNA extracted from PBMCs. Construction of TCR beta libraries relied on iRepertoire HTBI primers and on Arm-PCR targeting CDR3 regions. Each CDR3 protein gets one entry after TCRdb re-called the multiplex PCR reads with MiXCR. This table holds some 220,000 distinct CDR3 sequences, roughly 20% found once. This clonotype came up many times. Its antigen is undetermined. This sample also belongs to another study, concerning T cells in Graves' hyperthyroidism and ophthalmopathy.

This sequence originates from a woman aged 30 to 39 with Graves disease. Sequenced material: peripheral blood mononuclear cells (PBMCs), taken at new diagnosis, from a patient treated with antithyroid drugs.

CDR3 residues: CAISAKASGGAQETQYF. CDR3 sequence (DNA): TGTGCCATCAGCGCGAAGGCTAGCGGGGGGGCTCAAGAGACCCAGTACTTC. The chain has TRBV10-3 and TRBJ2-5; TRBD2 aligns across 12 bases. The CDR3 sequence is 17 residues long. Germline CDR1 reads ENHRY; CDR2 reads SYGVKD. The ends lost 6 bases at V and 2 bases at J; junction bases unmatched: 10.